These 26 T cell receptor beta chains were sequenced from one sample in a study of blood T cell repertoires in COVID-19. Data came from immunoSEQ multiplex PCR; TCRdb stores just in-frame clones and leaves some out. The table records 300,000 to 450,000 clones, approximately 87% of them present only once. Input material: PBMCs or T cells enriched from blood (not recorded which). The receptors derive from a middle-aged man in a cohort exposed to, infected with or recovered from COVID-19 (not recorded which).

V is TRBV19 and J is TRBJ2-7, with 12 positions matching TRBD2. J was trimmed by 2 bases and V by 8 bases; bases with no gene match: 7. The CDR3 contains 15 residues. The germline V gene has CDR1 LNHDA and CDR2 SQIVND (reference sequence). CDR3 protein: CASSTSGGLPYEQYF. The CDR3 DNA reads as TGTGCCAGTTCGACTAGCGGGGGACTTCCCTACGAGCAGTACTTC.

This clone was detected many times. The chain has TRBV5-8 and TRBJ1-1; perhaps TRBD1 as D (6 bases). Trimming cost V 1 base and J 4 bases, with 17 bases left between them. The CDR3 extends over 16 amino acids. In germline, CDR1 is SGHTS, CDR2 YDEGEE. DNA of the CDR3: TGTGCCAGCAGCTTGTCTTTCGGGCAGGGGAGCACTGAAGCTTTCTTT. Residues: CASSLSFGQGSTEAFF. Full variable domain (outside the CDR3, taken from reference TRBV5-8 and TRBJ1-1): EAGVTQSPTHLIKTRGQQATLRCSPISGHTSVYWYQQALGLGLQFLLWYDEGEERNRGNFPPRFSGRQFPNYSSELNVNALELEDSALYLCASSLSFGQGSTEAFFGQGTRLTVV.

This chain uses TRBV24-1 with TRBJ2-2; D perhaps matches TRBD1 (5 bases). This CDR3 has 14 residues. Trimming removed 5 bases from V and 1 base from J, with 7 bases in between. Per germline, CDR1 KGHDR and CDR2 SFDVKD. In nucleotides, the CDR3 is TGTGCCACCAGTGTTACAGGGAACACCGGGGAGCTGTTTTTT. Translation gives CATSVTGNTGELFF.

CDR3 in amino acids: CASSLGGRAEYEQYF. The CDR3 region has the DNA TGTGCCAGCAGCTTAGGTGGGAGGGCCGAATACGAGCAGTACTTC. The V and J genes are TRBV7-9 and TRBJ2-7; 7 bases are shared with TRBD2. This CDR3 region has 15 residues. Germline V lookup: CDR1 SEHNR, CDR2 FQNEAQ (reference sequence). The V and J ends lost 1 base and 4 bases, in that order; junction bases with no gene match: 7.

This chain links TRBV9 with TRBJ2-3; TRBD2 might be the D (6 bases). CDR1 and CDR2 (germline): SGDLS, YYNGEE. Trimming took 7 bases from V and 0 from J, leaving 9 bases between them. This CDR3 contains 13 residues. As DNA, the CDR3 is TGTGCCAGCGGGCGGGACAGCACAGATACGCAGTATTTT. Protein product: CASGRDSTDTQYF.

The chain has TRBV7-6 and TRBJ1-2; 7 bases match TRBD1. With 1 base clipped from V and 6 bases from J, the junction kept 2 bases outside the gene matches. The CDR3 is 13 residues long. Germline values: CDR1 SGHVS, CDR2 FNYEAQ. The CDR3, as DNA: TGTGCCAGCAGCTTAGTAGGGGGCGATGGCTACACCTTC. Translating it yields CASSLVGGDGYTF.

V usage is TRBV5-1 and J usage is TRBJ2-5; 10 bases are a match to TRBD2. Looked up from germline, CDR1 is SGHRS and CDR2 is YFSETQ. The CDR3 runs 16 residues. The J segment lost 5 bases and the V segment lost 0 bases, leaving 7 bases of the junction unmatched. CDR3 nucleotide sequence: TGCGCCAGCAGCTTGGATCTAGCGGGAGCGGTCGAGACCCAGTACTTC. Protein sequence: CASSLDLAGAVETQYF. The full variable domain, with the rest looked up from reference TRBV5-1 and TRBJ2-5, is KAGVTQTPRYLIKTRGQQVTLSCSPISGHRSVSWYQQTPGQGLQFLFEYFSETQRNKGNFPGRFSGRQFSNSRSEMNVSTLELGDSALYLCASSLDLAGAVETQYFGPGTRLLVL.

The chain couples TRBV7-9 to TRBJ1-5; 11 bases agree with TRBD1. The trim removed 4 bases at V and 11 bases at J, leaving 10 bases unmatched. From germline, CDR1 is SEHNR and CDR2 FQNEAQ (reference sequence). The CDR3 loop spans 15 amino acids. The CDR3 DNA is TGTGCCAGCAGCTCATCCGGGACAGGGGGTTGGGCCCAGCATTTT. Its protein is CASSSSGTGGWAQHF.

The J gene is TRBJ1-5, the V gene TRBV4-1; D is unclear. V lost 1 base and J 0 bases, leaving 7 bases between the germline ends. Looked up from germline, CDR1 is MGHRA and CDR2 is YSYEKL. The CDR3 runs 15 residues. CDR3 in DNA: TGCGCCAGCAGCCAAGTGTCGGGTAGCAATCAGCCCCAGCATTTT. Residues: CASSQVSGSNQPQHF.

V usage is TRBV4-1 and J usage is TRBJ2-3; 10 bases are a match to TRBD2. This CDR3 has 15 residues. Germline V CDR1 and CDR2: MGHRA, YSYEKL. V lost 7 bases to trimming and J lost 2 bases; unmatched junction nucleotides: 6. CDR3 protein: CASTLTSGYTDTQYF. CDR3 bases: TGCGCCAGCACCCTGACTAGCGGGTACACAGATACGCAGTATTTT.

The chain carries TRBV5-6 and TRBJ2-1, with 7 bases matching TRBD2. The germline V gene encodes CDR1 SGHDT and CDR2 YYEEEE. J gave up 4 bases and V 6 bases, and 10 bases lay outside the gene matches. CDR3 length: 15 residues. CDR3 DNA: TGTGCCAGCATCAAAACGGGAGGCGGTTACAATGAGCAGTTCTTC. Protein: CASIKTGGGYNEQFF.

V usage is TRBV18 and J usage is TRBJ2-3; a possible D gene is TRBD2 (6 bases). Per the germline V gene, CDR1 is KGHSH and CDR2 is LQKENI. This CDR3 region has 14 residues. V shed 2 bases and J shed 6 bases, with 12 bases lying between them. The CDR3 loop reads CASSPGSSVDTQYF. The DNA of the CDR3 is TGTGCCAGCTCACCAGGATCTAGCGTGGATACGCAGTATTTT.

Of note for this clone: Being one base from a much bigger clone, this may be a read error. The V and J genes are TRBV5-8 and TRBJ2-3; 9 nucleotides align to TRBD2. Unmatched junction bases numbered 2, after V lost 0 bases and J lost 6 bases. Germline loops: CDR1 SGHTS, CDR2 YDEGEE. This CDR3 region has 14 residues. The CDR3 DNA follows: TGTGCCAGCAGCTTGGGGACTAGCGCCGATACGCAGTATTTT. It codes for CASSLGTSADTQYF.

The rearrangement joins TRBV7-9 to TRBJ2-1, with 13 nucleotides matching TRBD2. CDR3 length: 15 amino acids. The trim removed 5 bases at V and 10 bases at J, leaving 8 bases unmatched. Germline values: CDR1 SEHNR, CDR2 FQNEAQ (reference sequence). Here the CDR3 DNA reads TGTGCCAGCAGCAGAGGACTAGCGGGAGTGGGGGAGCAGTTCTTC. Translation: CASSRGLAGVGEQFF.

The chain has TRBV5-6 and TRBJ2-2, with D possibly TRBD1 on 5 matching bases. Germline V gene lookup returns CDR1 SGHDT and CDR2 YYEEEE. Between the trimmed V and J ends, which lost 4 bases and 8 bases, there was a span of 9 bases. This CDR3 is built from 12 residues. CDR3 DNA: TGTGCCAGCAGCCTCTACAGGGGGGAGCTGTTTTTT. This codes for CASSLYRGELFF.

The CDR3 region is CASSSTDYGYTF. The CDR3, as DNA: TGTGCCAGCAGCTCGACAGACTATGGCTACACCTTC. The rearrangement links TRBV11-2 to TRBJ1-2; maybe TRBD1 (5 bases). Trimming removed 4 bases at V and 3 bases at J, with 6 bases between. The germline V gene encodes CDR1 SGHAT and CDR2 FQNNGV. The CDR3 totals 12 residues.

CDR3 nucleotides: TGTGCCAGCACGTCTCTAGCGGGAGGGCGAGAGACCCAGTACTTC. Its translation is CASTSLAGGRETQYF. The genes are TRBV2 and TRBJ2-5; 12 bases match TRBD2. CDR1 and CDR2 (germline): SNHLY, FYNNEI. The CDR3 runs 15 residues. V trimming: 7 bases; J trimming: 4 bases; junction bases outside the gene matches: 7. Complete variable domain (other parts from reference TRBV2 and TRBJ2-5): EPEVTQTPSHQVTQMGQEVILRCVPISNHLYFYWYRQILGQKVEFLVSFYNNEISEKSEIFDDQFSVERPDGSNFTLKIRSTKLEDSAMYFCASTSLAGGRETQYFGPGTRLLVL.

This chain uses TRBV20-1 with TRBJ2-5; D unresolved. The germline V gene encodes CDR1 DFQATT and CDR2 SNEGSKA (reference sequence). The germline V and J ends were trimmed by 6 bases and 3 bases, with 5 bases remaining between them. The CDR3 is 10 amino acids. CDR3 sequence: CSAKKETQYF. Here the CDR3 DNA reads TGCAGTGCCAAAAAAGAGACCCAGTACTTC.

The table lists this clone with a few counts. The CDR3 sequence: CASSEYQTEAFF. CDR3 DNA: TGTGCCAGCAGTGAATACCAGACTGAAGCTTTCTTT. The rearrangement uses TRBV6-1 and TRBJ1-1; D is unclear. The CDR3 loop spans 12 amino acids. Germline V gene lookup returns CDR1 MNHNS and CDR2 SASEGT. With 2 bases removed from V and 5 bases from J, the gap between germline ends came to 6 bases.

The rearrangement joins TRBV18 to TRBJ1-2; unclear D gene. Germline-derived CDR1 and CDR2 are KGHSH and LQKENI. The V end was cut by 3 bases, the J end by 3 bases, with 5 bases between. The CDR3 length is 12 residues. The CDR3 reads CASSPRDYGYTF. The CDR3 bases are TGTGCCAGCTCACCGAGGGACTATGGCTACACCTTC.

The chain combines TRBV3-1 (or the pseudogene TRBV3-2) with TRBJ1-2, with a possible D match to TRBD1 (6 bases). V gave up 4 bases and J gave up 2 bases, with 14 bases separating them. CDR1 LGHDT and CDR2 YNNKEL come from the germline V gene (reference sequence). The CDR3 sequence is 15 residues long. In DNA form, the CDR3 reads TGTGCCAGCAGCCCGCCGGGACAACGGAACTATGGCTACACCTTC. Translating it yields CASSPPGQRNYGYTF.

The chain carries TRBV15 and TRBJ2-3; weak D call: TRBD2 (6 bases). Trimming removed 1 base from V and 0 bases from J, with 20 bases in between. Germline-derived CDR1 and CDR2 are LNHNV and YYDKDF (reference sequence). CDR3 size: 19 residues. The CDR3 coding sequence is TGTGCCACCAGCAGAGCCATTGGAGGGTACAGGAGGAGCACAGATACGCAGTATTTT. Amino acids: CATSRAIGGYRRSTDTQYF.

The V gene is TRBV7-9, the J gene TRBJ2-6; 9 bases agree with TRBD1. V gave up 4 bases and J gave up 1 base; unmatched junction bases: 8. The CDR3 covers 18 residues. CDR1 is SEHNR and CDR2 is FQNEAQ in the germline V gene (reference sequence). CDR3 nucleotides: TGTGCCAGCAGCTGGAACAGGGGGCGCGGGTCTGGGGCCAACGTCCTGACTTTC. Translated, it gives CASSWNRGRGSGANVLTF.

CDR3 nucleotide sequence: TGTGCCAGTAGCTTGGACAGGTATAGCAATCAGCCCCAGCATTTT. Translating it yields CASSLDRYSNQPQHF. This sequence joins TRBV19 and TRBJ1-5, with TRBD1 matching 7 bases. CDR1 is LNHDA, CDR2 SQIVND, per germline (reference sequence). The V and J ends lost 6 bases and 0 bases, in that order; junction bases with no gene match: 5. CDR3 length: 15 residues.

This chain joins TRBV18 and TRBJ2-3; the match to TRBD1 covers 12 bases. The germline CDR1 and CDR2 sequences are KGHSH and LQKENI. The ends lost 2 bases at V and 5 bases at J; junction bases unmatched: 5. This CDR3 has 16 amino acids. The DNA for the CDR3 is TGTGCCAGCTCACCAAGGGGACAGGGGGCGTTAGATACGCAGTATTTT. It is translated as CASSPRGQGALDTQYF.

V gene TRBV30 combines with J gene TRBJ2-5; TRBD2 aligns across 12 bases. V trimming: 3 bases; J trimming: 7 bases; junction bases outside the gene matches: 6. The CDR3 length is 14 residues. In germline, CDR1 is GTSNPN, CDR2 SVGIG (reference sequence). CDR3 sequence: CAWSLSSGRGTQYF. The CDR3 region has the DNA TGTGCCTGGAGCCTCTCTAGCGGGAGGGGGACCCAGTACTTC.